One sample yielded the 8 T cell receptor beta chains listed below, sequenced in a study of T cell responses to AZD1222 COVID-19 vaccine (dated by TCRdb to the early 2020s). The sample's time point label is to be understood as: baseline before first vaccination. The library came from the immunoSEQ multiplex PCR assay. TCRdb retrieved this table from immuneACCESS and kept in-frame rearrangements only. Not all clones are present; in checked studies, unresolved V genes account for under half, and no reason is known for the remainder. This sample is represented by roughly 100,000 clones; more than 75% of them were singletons. Together, the top ten hold more than 15% of the sample. The sequences come from peripheral blood, collected on day 0 of AZD1222 vaccination. The receptors were gathered from an adult in good health.

In this sample, this clone turned up once. This chain connects TRBV6-1 to TRBJ2-2; TRBD1 matches 8 bases. The length of the CDR3 is 14 residues. V gave up 3 bases and J gave up 7 bases; unmatched junction bases: 4. Germline CDR1 is MNHNS and CDR2 is SASEGT. For the CDR3, the DNA is TGTGCCAGCAGTGAGGACAGGGTGATCGGGGAGCTGTTTTTT. This codes for CASSEDRVIGELFF.

The chain recombines TRBV5-8 with TRBJ1-1; unclear D gene. The V end lost 6 bases, the J end lost 7 bases, and 19 bases lay between the germline ends. The CDR3 is made up of 14 amino acids. Germline CDR1 SGHTS, CDR2 YDEGEE. Written as DNA, the CDR3 is TGTGCCAGCATCCGAGGCCTAACTGTCGGTGAAGCTTTCTTT. Amino acids: CASIRGLTVGEAFF.

This sequence joins TRBV19 and TRBJ1-5; D is unresolved. This CDR3 contains 13 residues. Between the trimmed V and J ends, which lost 8 bases and 4 bases, there was a span of 12 bases. Germline V gene sequence: CDR1 LNHDA, CDR2 SQIVND (reference sequence). This CDR3 is CASDDYPNQPQHF. DNA of the CDR3: TGTGCCAGTGATGACTACCCTAATCAGCCCCAGCATTTT.

The chain combines TRBV3-1 (or the pseudogene TRBV3-2) with TRBJ1-6; the D gene is possibly TRBD1 (5 bases). Trimming cost V 0 bases and J 5 bases, with 8 bases left between them. CDR1 and CDR2 from the germline V gene are LGHDT and YNNKEL (reference sequence). The CDR3 is 15 amino acids. In nucleotides, the CDR3 is TGTGCCAGCAGCCAAGACTCGGGGGATAATTCACCCCTCCACTTT. This translates into CASSQDSGDNSPLHF.

V usage is TRBV29-1 and J usage is TRBJ2-1; no clear D gene. This CDR3 spans 11 amino acids. Trimming left V 5 bases short and J 9 bases short, with 11 bases between. Germline lookup yields CDR1 SQVTM and CDR2 ANQGSEA. The CDR3 reads CSVLRTGEQFF. The CDR3 DNA reads TGCAGCGTTCTTCGGACCGGTGAGCAGTTCTTC.

With regard to this clone: The sample has other DNA sequences that encode this CDR3 too. The J gene is TRBJ1-6, the V gene TRBV19; D gene unclear. Trimming took off 6 bases at V and 0 bases at J, with 9 bases between the two ends. The V gene's germline CDR1 is LNHDA and CDR2 SQIVND (reference sequence). The length of the CDR3 is 15 residues. The CDR3 protein is CASSPQSSYNSPLHF. CDR3 nucleotides: TGTGCCAGTAGCCCCCAAAGCTCCTATAATTCACCCCTCCACTTT.

The chain is built from TRBV5-1 and TRBJ1-1; D is unresolved. The V and J ends lost 0 bases and 2 bases respectively, with 8 bases between them. The CDR3 sequence is 14 residues long. The germline CDR1 and CDR2 sequences are SGHRS and YFSETQ. The DNA for the CDR3 is TGCGCCAGCAGCTTGGCCCTGACAAACACTGAAGCTTTCTTT. Its protein product is CASSLALTNTEAFF. Looking up the rest from reference TRBV5-1 and TRBJ1-1 gives the full variable domain: KAGVTQTPRYLIKTRGQQVTLSCSPISGHRSVSWYQQTPGQGLQFLFEYFSETQRNKGNFPGRFSGRQFSNSRSEMNVSTLELGDSALYLCASSLALTNTEAFFGQGTRLTVV.

In its sample, this clone was seen a few times. This chain links TRBV6-5 with TRBJ2-7; D perhaps matches TRBD2 (5 bases). Between the trimmed V and J ends, which lost 6 bases and 6 bases, there was a span of 18 bases. CDR1 is MNHEY and CDR2 is SVGAGI in the germline V gene. The CDR3 has 14 amino acids. CDR3 DNA sequence: TGTGCCAGCAGACCCCCGCGGCGAGGAGGCGAGCAGTACTTC. It encodes CASRPPRRGGEQYF.